The 3 T cell receptor beta chains below were found in one sample sequenced in a study of Graves' ophthalmopathy and Graves' hyperthyroidism. Researchers took RNA transcripts and amplified TCR beta CDR3 regions from them. HTBI primers were employed in first-round RT-PCR, then a second-round multiplex PCR followed. TCRdb reprocessed the multiplex PCR reads via MiXCR and lists one record per CDR3 protein. The sample lists around 1.1 million distinct CDR3 sequences, about 35% seen once, with around 10% in the top ten. The material sequenced was peripheral blood or thyroid tissue (not recorded which). These receptors all come from an adult man with Graves' hyperthyroidism.

This clonotype came up many times. The J gene is TRBJ2-6, the V gene TRBV19, with D possibly matching TRBD2 (5 bases). CDR3 length: 13 amino acids. CDR1 LNHDA and CDR2 SQIVND come from the germline V gene (reference sequence). V was trimmed by 11 bases and J by 4 bases, leaving 12 bases between them. The CDR3 protein is CAGREIGANVLTF. For the CDR3, the DNA is TGTGCCGGACGGGAAATCGGGGCCAACGTCCTGACTTTC.

V is TRBV24-1 and J is TRBJ2-7, with D perhaps assigned TRBD1 or TRBD2 (6 bases each). This CDR3 region has 12 residues. V was clipped by 4 bases and J by 7 bases, with 10 bases between them. Germline V gene sequence: CDR1 KGHDR, CDR2 SFDVKD. The CDR3, as DNA: TGTGCCACCAGTGAGGAGGGGGAAGAGCAGTACTTC. Translation: CATSEEGEEQYF.

This clonotype has more than one count but fewer than ten. CDR3 in DNA: TGTGCCACCAGCAGATTAGCGGGAGCGAGTGTCGAGACCCAGTACTTC. It codes for CATSRLAGASVETQYF. The chain carries TRBV15 and TRBJ2-5; TRBD2 matches at 9 bases. The CDR3 is 16 residues long. CDR1 and CDR2 (germline): LNHNV, YYDKDF (reference sequence). J lost 5 bases, V lost 2 bases, and 9 bases had no gene match.